This T cell receptor beta chain comes out of a study of CD8+ T cells in alopecia areata. Per germline, CDR1 LGHNA and CDR2 YSLEER. V trimming: 0 bases; J trimming: 7 bases; junction bases outside the gene matches: 9. There are 16 residues in the CDR3. Extraction and reverse transcription of RNA yielded cDNA as the sequencing template. Only in-frame clones appear in the TCRdb table, and some are missing; sequencing was by immunoSEQ multiplex PCR. The sample lists over 150,000 clones; roughly 60% were seen once. The receptor was isolated from a human donor with alopecia areata. J is TRBJ2-3 and V is TRBV4-3; 8 bases line up with TRBD2. The material sequenced was CD4+ T cells sorted from blood, taken at week 0. CDR3 in DNA: TGCGCCAGCAGCCAAGACTACCGGGGGGGCCTTAATACGCAGTATTTT. Translated: CASSQDYRGGLNTQYF.